Each of the 18 T cell receptor beta chains below was sequenced from the same sample in a study of cytomegalovirus exposure and HLA in healthy donors. Use of 60 Vbeta and 13 Jbeta primers characterized the PCR. Generated by immunoSEQ multiplex PCR, the TCRdb table keeps only in-frame clones and is missing some. The sample carries about 160,000 clones, around 79% recorded once. Sequences were obtained from PBMCs. The source of these receptors is a woman aged 50 to 65 in good health and CMV-seropositive.

The genes are TRBV2 and TRBJ2-7; possibly TRBD2 for D (5 bases). The ends were cut back, 2 bases at V and 7 bases at J, with 9 bases in the middle. From germline, CDR1 is SNHLY and CDR2 FYNNEI. CDR3 size: 12 residues. The CDR3 DNA sequence: TGTGCCAGCAGTGAACGCCGGAGGGAGCAGTACTTC. It yields the protein CASSERRREQYF.

In DNA, the CDR3 is TGTGCCAGCAGCCCAATGACAGGGGCCCTTAACACTGAAGCTTTCTTT. Translation: CASSPMTGALNTEAFF. The chain employs TRBV9 and TRBJ1-1, with TRBD1 identical over 8 bases. Germline lookup yields CDR1 SGDLS and CDR2 YYNGEE. V lost 4 bases to trimming and J lost 2 bases; unmatched junction nucleotides: 10. The CDR3 extends over 16 amino acids. The variable domain in full, completed from reference TRBV9 and TRBJ1-1, reads DSGVTQTPKHLITATGQRVTLRCSPRSGDLSVYWYQQSLDQGLQFLIQYYNGEERAKGNILERFSAQQFPDLHSELNLSSLELGDSALYFCASSPMTGALNTEAFFGQGTRLTVV.

The count of this clone is one. One end of the junction does not line up with germline, which may come from a read error. This chain joins TRBV2 and TRBJ2-3; D unclear. The CDR3 is 11 residues long. Germline CDR1 and CDR2: SNHLY and FYNNEI. Written as DNA, the CDR3 is TGTGCCAGCAGTGGAGGTCCCCCCCCAGATTTT. This encodes CASSGGPPPDF. Based on the CDR3 plus reference TRBV2 and TRBJ2-3, the full variable domain is EPEVTQTPSHQVTQMGQEVILRCVPISNHLYFYWYRQILGQKVEFLVSFYNNEISEKSEIFDDQFSVERPDGSNFTLKIRSTKLEDSAMYFCASSGGPPPDFGPGTRLTVL.

This chain links TRBV9 with TRBJ2-3; tentative D call: TRBD2 (5 bases). The CDR3 extends over 14 amino acids. The ends were cut back, 2 bases at V and 0 bases at J, with 7 bases in the middle. CDR1 is SGDLS and CDR2 is YYNGEE in the germline V gene. The CDR3: CASSVEGSTDTQYF. The CDR3 region has the DNA TGTGCCAGCAGCGTTGAGGGTAGCACAGATACGCAGTATTTT.

The chain links TRBV9 to TRBJ2-7, with 7 bases that match TRBD1. The CDR3 covers 15 residues. Germline V gene data show CDR1 as SGDLS and CDR2 as YYNGEE. Trimming removed 4 bases from V and 7 bases from J; junction bases left unmatched: 14. This CDR3 is CASSPQGQTSGEQYF. CDR3 DNA: TGTGCCAGCAGCCCGCAGGGACAGACCTCGGGGGAGCAGTACTTC.

The chain is built from TRBV5-4 and TRBJ2-7; 10 bases fit TRBD1. CDR1 and CDR2 (germline): SGHNT, YYREEE (reference sequence). This CDR3 region has 14 residues. With V trimmed by 4 bases and J by 2 bases, 3 bases remained unmatched. CDR3 bases: TGTGCCAGCAGCCCGGACAGGGGGGCCTACGAGCAGTACTTC. Translation: CASSPDRGAYEQYF.

The chain is built from TRBV19 and TRBJ1-4; possibly TRBD1 for D (5 bases). Germline V lookup: CDR1 LNHDA, CDR2 SQIVND (reference sequence). Trimming pared 3 bases from V and 8 bases from J, leaving 19 bases between. This CDR3 has 16 amino acids. DNA of the CDR3: TGTGCCAGTAGTATCCCGCCGGGGGGTCCCGTAGAAAAACTGTTTTTT. Its translation: CASSIPPGGPVEKLFF. The whole variable domain, remainder taken from reference TRBV19 and TRBJ1-4, is DGGITQSPKYLFRKEGQNVTLSCEQNLNHDAMYWYRQDPGQGLRLIYYSQIVNDFQKGDIAEGYSVSREKKESFPLTVTSAQKNPTAFYLCASSIPPGGPVEKLFFGSGTQLSVL.

The chain recombines TRBV5-1 with TRBJ1-1, with TRBD1 matching 12 bases. Germline V gene lookup returns CDR1 SGHRS and CDR2 YFSETQ. This CDR3 contains 15 residues. V lost 4 bases to trimming and J lost 5 bases; unmatched junction nucleotides: 6. The CDR3 DNA is TGCGCCAGCAGCAGGGGACAGGGGGCGGGGACTGAAGCTTTCTTT. Protein sequence: CASSRGQGAGTEAFF. The whole variable domain, filled in from reference TRBV5-1 and TRBJ1-1, reads KAGVTQTPRYLIKTRGQQVTLSCSPISGHRSVSWYQQTPGQGLQFLFEYFSETQRNKGNFPGRFSGRQFSNSRSEMNVSTLELGDSALYLCASSRGQGAGTEAFFGQGTRLTVV.

This clone was counted only a few times. The chain employs TRBV7-2 and TRBJ1-1; tentatively, D is TRBD1 (6 bases). The V end was cut by 4 bases, the J end by 7 bases, with 16 bases between. Germline lookup yields CDR1 SGHTA and CDR2 FQGNSA. CDR3 length equals 14 residues. CDR3 sequence: CASSSRQAWDEAFF. Written as DNA, the CDR3 is TGTGCCAGCAGCTCCCGACAGGCTTGGGATGAAGCTTTCTTT. Using reference TRBV7-2 and TRBJ1-1 for the parts outside the CDR3, the full variable domain is GAGVSQSPSNKVTEKGKDVELRCDPISGHTALYWYRQSLGQGLEFLIYFQGNSAPDKSGLPSDRFSAERTGGSVSTLTIQRTQQEDSAVYLCASSSRQAWDEAFFGQGTRLTVV.

The chain uses TRBV10-1 and TRBJ2-5; D is perhaps TRBD2 (7 bases). There are 15 residues in the CDR3. Trimming shortened V by 2 bases and J by 6 bases, and 16 bases separated the two germline ends. Germline CDR1 is WNHNN and CDR2 is SYGVQD (reference sequence). The CDR3 sequence is CASSEDQRGGQTQYF. Here the CDR3 DNA reads TGCGCCAGCAGTGAGGATCAAAGGGGGGGCCAGACCCAGTACTTC.

V is TRBV4-1 and J is TRBJ1-1; TRBD1 agrees at 11 bases. Germline V gene sequence: CDR1 MGHRA, CDR2 YSYEKL. V dropped 4 bases and J dropped 0; count of bases not matched to a gene: 7. The CDR3 length is 17 residues. CDR3 in DNA: TGCGCCAGCAGCCCCGGGACAGGGGGAGCAATGAACACTGAAGCTTTCTTT. Protein product: CASSPGTGGAMNTEAFF.

V usage is TRBV10-3 and J usage is TRBJ2-5; 7 bases are a match to TRBD2. The CDR3 loop spans 13 amino acids. CDR1 and CDR2 (germline): ENHRY, SYGVKD. The V gene end was trimmed by 10 bases and the J gene end by 4 bases; junction bases not matched to a gene: 9. The CDR3 DNA reads as TGTGCCACCCGATGGGAGGGTGGAGAGACCCAGTACTTC. Translated, it gives CATRWEGGETQYF.

The V call is TRBV6-4, the J call TRBJ2-7, with D possibly matching TRBD1 (7 bases). The CDR3 spans 16 residues. The germline gives CDR1 MRHNA, CDR2 SNTAGT. This chain's CDR3 is CVDRSGLAGGSYEQYF. CDR3 nucleotide sequence: TGTGTGGACAGGAGCGGGCTCGCCGGGGGCTCCTACGAGCAGTACTTC.

The J gene is TRBJ1-4, the V gene TRBV5-5, with 12 bases lining up with TRBD1. CDR3 size: 16 residues. Germline lookup yields CDR1 SGHKS and CDR2 YYEKEE (reference sequence). V gave up 4 bases and J gave up 7 bases; unmatched junction bases: 8. CDR3 bases: TGTGCCAGCAGCCGGGGACAGGGGGCAGGGGGTGAAAAACTGTTTTTT. Translation gives CASSRGQGAGGEKLFF.

This clone showed up just once. This chain connects TRBV7-9 to TRBJ1-4; TRBD1 matches at 8 bases. V was pared by 5 bases and J by 2 bases, with 4 bases of the junction left unmatched. CDR3 length: 15 amino acids. Germline CDR1 reads SEHNR; CDR2 reads FQNEAQ (reference sequence). CDR3 residues: CASSDNRGTNEKLFF. The CDR3 DNA reads TGTGCCAGCAGCGACAACAGGGGGACTAATGAAAAACTGTTTTTT.

V usage is TRBV30 and J usage is TRBJ1-1, with D perhaps matching TRBD1 (6 bases). The CDR3 spans 14 residues. V gave up 2 bases and J gave up 1 base, with 11 bases separating them. The germline V gene encodes CDR1 GTSNPN and CDR2 SVGIG (reference sequence). The CDR3 loop reads CAWSPRGQNTEAFF. The CDR3 DNA follows: TGTGCCTGGAGTCCCCGGGGACAGAACACTGAAGCTTTCTTT.

This clone was seen only once. V and J are TRBV11-2 and TRBJ2-1, with D tentatively TRBD2 (6 bases). The CDR3 covers 17 residues. V was pared by 5 bases and J by 1 base, with 18 bases between. Per the germline V gene, CDR1 is SGHAT and CDR2 is FQNNGV. CDR3 protein: CASSTPLAALSYNEQFF. The CDR3 DNA is TGTGCCAGCAGCACCCCATTAGCGGCCCTATCCTACAATGAGCAGTTCTTC.

The rearrangement joins TRBV4-3 to TRBJ2-4; D may be TRBD1 (5 bases). Germline lookup yields CDR1 LGHNA and CDR2 YSLEER. V gave up 1 base and J gave up 6 bases, with 7 bases separating them. The CDR3 is made up of 13 amino acids. This CDR3 is CASSQAQGNIQYF. The DNA for the CDR3 is TGCGCCAGCAGCCAAGCCCAGGGAAACATTCAGTACTTC.